Listed below are T cell receptor beta chains from one sample, sequenced in a study of graft-versus-host responses after intestinal transplantation. TCRdb's copy holds only in-frame clones and misses some; the assay was immunoSEQ multiplex PCR. The sample lists 8,500 to 10,000 clones, roughly 90% occurring once. The sequencing used ileum tissue, collected less than 850 days after intestinal transplantation. These receptors originate from a human patient who received an intestinal transplant, so some T cells may come from the graft donor. CDR3s include the opening cysteine and the closing phenylalanine or tryptophan. Fields, in order: clone size, J gene, V gene, D gene, CDR3 DNA, CDR3 protein. D genes are given only for firm matches. Clone size is given for some rows only: seen once, a few or many times, or a class if the clone is expanded.

abundance: -; j_gene: TRBJ2-3; v_gene: TRBV6-5; d_gene: -; CDR3nt: TGTGCCAGCAGTTACTATTTGGGAGATACGCAGTATTTT; CDR3aa: CASSYYLGDTQYF
abundance: -; j_gene: TRBJ2-7; v_gene: TRBV5-1; d_gene: TRBD1; CDR3nt: TGCGCCAGCAGCTTGGTCCCCGGACAGGTCTACGAGCAGTACTTC; CDR3aa: CASSLVPGQVYEQYF
abundance: -; j_gene: TRBJ1-2; v_gene: TRBV7-9; d_gene: TRBD1; CDR3nt: TGTGCCAGCAGCACCGAGGGAGGGGGCGATGGCTACACCTTC; CDR3aa: CASSTEGGGDGYTF
abundance: -; j_gene: TRBJ2-2; v_gene: TRBV19; d_gene: -; CDR3nt: TGTGCCAGTAGTATTTTAGGGACCGGCCGGGAGCTGTTTTTT; CDR3aa: CASSILGTGRELFF
abundance: once; j_gene: TRBJ1-5; v_gene: TRBV19; d_gene: -; CDR3nt: TGTGCCAGTAGTCGAGAGACCAGCAATCAGCTCCAGCATTTT; CDR3aa: CASSRETSNQLQHF
abundance: few; j_gene: TRBJ1-4; v_gene: TRBV4-1; d_gene: -; CDR3nt: TGCGCCAGCAGCGGTTCCCGGGGTACTAATGAAAAACTGTTTTTT; CDR3aa: CASSGSRGTNEKLFF
abundance: -; j_gene: TRBJ1-1; v_gene: TRBV15; d_gene: -; CDR3nt: TGTGCCACCAGCAGGGACCGCGTGAACACTGAAGCTTTCTTT; CDR3aa: CATSRDRVNTEAFF
abundance: once; j_gene: TRBJ1-1; v_gene: TRBV6-5; d_gene: -; CDR3nt: TGTGCCAGCAGTTTCTTCTCCGGGACGATGAACACTGAAGCTTTCTTT; CDR3aa: CASSFFSGTMNTEAFF
abundance: -; j_gene: TRBJ2-3; v_gene: TRBV14; d_gene: -; CDR3nt: TGTGCCAGCAGCCAAGTTTCTAGTTTGACTGCGCAGTATTTT; CDR3aa: CASSQVSSLTAQYF
abundance: -; j_gene: TRBJ2-1; v_gene: TRBV5-1; d_gene: TRBD2; CDR3nt: TGCGCCAGCAGCTTGGAACTAGCGGGAGTCAATGAGCAGTTCTTC; CDR3aa: CASSLELAGVNEQFF
abundance: -; j_gene: TRBJ2-7; v_gene: TRBV2; d_gene: TRBD1; CDR3nt: TGTGCCAGCAACCGGGACAGGTCCTCCTACGAGCAGTACTTC; CDR3aa: CASNRDRSSYEQYF
abundance: -; j_gene: TRBJ2-5; v_gene: TRBV5-1; d_gene: -; CDR3nt: TGCGCCAGCAGCTTATACCAACAAGAGACCCAGTACTTC; CDR3aa: CASSLYQQETQYF
abundance: -; j_gene: TRBJ1-4; v_gene: TRBV6-6; d_gene: -; CDR3nt: TGTGCCAGCAGCCGAGGTCTGGGGGTGGGCTTGGAAAAACTGTTTTTT; CDR3aa: CASSRGLGVGLEKLFF
abundance: -; j_gene: TRBJ2-7; v_gene: TRBV19; d_gene: -; CDR3nt: TGTGCCAGTAGTATAGCACAGGGTCGAAGGGACGAGCAGTACTTC; CDR3aa: CASSIAQGRRDEQYF
abundance: -; j_gene: TRBJ2-7; v_gene: TRBV27; d_gene: -; CDR3nt: TGTGCCAGCAGTTTCTCTGCAGCAGTAGCCTACGAGCAGTACTTC; CDR3aa: CASSFSAAVAYEQYF
abundance: -; j_gene: TRBJ2-7; v_gene: TRBV6-5; d_gene: -; CDR3nt: TGTGCCAGCAGTTACTCGTTATCCAGCTACGAGCAGTACTTC; CDR3aa: CASSYSLSSYEQYF
abundance: few; j_gene: TRBJ1-1; v_gene: TRBV7-2; d_gene: -; CDR3nt: TGTGCCAGCAGCTTAGGGGTCAGGAACACTGAAGCTTTCTTT; CDR3aa: CASSLGVRNTEAFF
abundance: once; j_gene: TRBJ2-2; v_gene: TRBV5-1; d_gene: -; CDR3nt: TGCGCCAGCAGCTTGGAGGGATATGCGAACACCGGGGAGCTGTTTTTT; CDR3aa: CASSLEGYANTGELFF
abundance: -; j_gene: TRBJ1-3; v_gene: TRBV9; d_gene: -; CDR3nt: TGTGCCAGCAGCGTAGTGGATTGGGAAGTATATTTT; CDR3aa: CASSVVDWEVYF
abundance: -; j_gene: TRBJ1-5; v_gene: TRBV6-1; d_gene: -; CDR3nt: TGTGCCAGCGTAGGGGGTAAGAGACCAGGGCCCCAGCATTTT; CDR3aa: CASVGGKRPGPQHF
abundance: few; j_gene: TRBJ1-1; v_gene: TRBV6-6; d_gene: -; CDR3nt: TGTGCCAGCAAGATCGGAAGATGGGAGAACACTGAAGCTTTCTTT; CDR3aa: CASKIGRWENTEAFF
abundance: -; j_gene: TRBJ2-7; v_gene: TRBV5-1; d_gene: -; CDR3nt: TGCGCCAGCAGAAGTACGCACGAGCAGTACTTC; CDR3aa: CASRSTHEQYF
abundance: -; j_gene: TRBJ1-2; v_gene: TRBV6-6; d_gene: -; CDR3nt: TGTGCCAGCAGTTATGGCCAGTCTTATGGCTACACCTTC; CDR3aa: CASSYGQSYGYTF
abundance: -; j_gene: TRBJ1-1; v_gene: TRBV5-4; d_gene: -; CDR3nt: TGTGCCAGCAGCTTTCCGGGACAAGTGAACACTGAAGCTTTCTTT; CDR3aa: CASSFPGQVNTEAFF
abundance: -; j_gene: TRBJ2-7; v_gene: TRBV7-6; d_gene: TRBD2; CDR3nt: TGTGCCAGCAGCTTAGCGGTGGGAGGGCCGGCCTACGAGCAGTACTTC; CDR3aa: CASSLAVGGPAYEQYF
abundance: few; j_gene: TRBJ2-7; v_gene: TRBV21-1; d_gene: -; CDR3nt: TGTGCCAGCAGCAAGGAGGGGTTCGAGCAGTACTTC; CDR3aa: CASSKEGFEQYF
abundance: -; j_gene: TRBJ2-3; v_gene: TRBV10-1; d_gene: TRBD2; CDR3nt: TGCGCCAGCAGTGGCTGGGAGGGATCAGATACGCAGTATTTT; CDR3aa: CASSGWEGSDTQYF
abundance: -; j_gene: TRBJ2-7; v_gene: TRBV7-6; d_gene: -; CDR3nt: TGTGCCAGCAGCTTCGTAGGGCGCGAGCAGTACTTC; CDR3aa: CASSFVGREQYF
abundance: -; j_gene: TRBJ2-1; v_gene: TRBV7-3; d_gene: TRBD2; CDR3nt: TGTGCCAGCAGCCAGATACTAGCGCCTTCCTACAATGAGCAGTTCTTC; CDR3aa: CASSQILAPSYNEQFF